This T cell receptor (beta chain) was found in a study of T cells after yellow fever vaccination. For the study at large: Fractions containing few cells were prepared with SMART-Seq v4 Ultra Low Input. The study's findings and limits: Abundant bulk-derived clonotypes could contaminate FACS-sorted repertoires.

MiXCR, applied by TCRdb to the 5' RACE reads, yields one record per CDR3 protein. The sample holds 250,000 to 400,000 distinct CDR3 sequences, 3.5% to 5% seen once. This clonotype was counted at least ten times. What it binds is unknown. Germline CDR1 is LNHDA and CDR2 is SQIVND (reference sequence). After removal of 6 bases from V and 4 bases from J, the junction contained 6 bases not matched to a gene. This CDR3 region has 14 residues. The material sequenced was PBMCs, taken 15 days after the yellow fever booster vaccination. The source is a man aged 18 to 29 who received the YFV17D yellow fever vaccine. V is TRBV19 and J is TRBJ1-5; 7 bases map to TRBD1. The CDR3 spells CASSPGGRNQPQHF. The CDR3 DNA is TGTGCCAGTAGCCCAGGGGGAAGAAATCAGCCCCAGCATTTT.